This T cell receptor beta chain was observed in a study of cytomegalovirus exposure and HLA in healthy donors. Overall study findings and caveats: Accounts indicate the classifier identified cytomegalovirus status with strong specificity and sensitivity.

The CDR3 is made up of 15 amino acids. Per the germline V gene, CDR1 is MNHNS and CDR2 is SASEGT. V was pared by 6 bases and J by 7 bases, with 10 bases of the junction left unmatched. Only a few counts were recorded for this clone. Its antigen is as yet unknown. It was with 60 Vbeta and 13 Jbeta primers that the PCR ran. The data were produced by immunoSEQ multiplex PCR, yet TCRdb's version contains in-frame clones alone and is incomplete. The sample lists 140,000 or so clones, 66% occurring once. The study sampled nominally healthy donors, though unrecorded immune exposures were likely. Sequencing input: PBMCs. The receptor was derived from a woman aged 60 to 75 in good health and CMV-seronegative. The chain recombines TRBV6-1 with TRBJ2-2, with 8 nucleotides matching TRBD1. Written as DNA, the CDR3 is TGTGCCAGCAGGGCTATGAGACAGGGGTACGGGGAGCTGTTTTTT. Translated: CASRAMRQGYGELFF.